The next 8 T cell receptor beta chains were all read from a single sample in a study of beta chain features in type 1 diabetes. The authors reverse transcribed all of the isolated RNA, so sequencing captured expressed TCRB transcripts. Libraries were prepared by immunoSEQ multiplex PCR; TCRdb keeps only in-frame clonotypes and omits some of them. The profile shows 200,000 to 250,000 clones, roughly 13% of them singletons. The sequencing sample was made of naive CD4+ T cells from blood. All receptors derive from a woman aged 40 to 50 in good health.

This clone was counted ten times or more. The J gene is TRBJ2-6, the V gene TRBV18; 8 positions match TRBD1. This CDR3 spans 16 amino acids. Per germline, CDR1 KGHSH and CDR2 LQKENI. V lost 3 bases to trimming and J lost 2 bases; unmatched junction nucleotides: 3. CDR3 bases: TGTGCCAGCTCACCGATACAGGGGGCTGGGGCCAACGTCCTGACTTTC. It encodes CASSPIQGAGANVLTF.

This clone was counted only a few times. The genes are TRBV7-2 and TRBJ1-1; perhaps TRBD1 as D (6 bases). CDR1 and CDR2 from the germline V gene are SGHTA and FQGNSA. The CDR3 is made up of 15 amino acids. V gave up 4 bases and J gave up 6 bases, with 18 bases separating them. This CDR3 reads CASSSLAGALAEAFF. The CDR3 bases are TGTGCCAGCAGCTCATTGGCAGGGGCGCTGGCTGAAGCTTTCTTT.

This clone was detected only a few times. The V gene is TRBV5-1, the J gene TRBJ2-5; the match to TRBD2 covers 8 bases. Germline-derived CDR1 and CDR2 are SGHRS and YFSETQ. The J segment lost 2 bases and the V segment lost 3 bases, leaving 3 bases of the junction unmatched. CDR3 length: 14 residues. The CDR3 is CASSSTSGQETQYF. In nucleotides, the CDR3 is TGCGCCAGCAGCTCTACTAGCGGACAAGAGACCCAGTACTTC.

In the case of this clone: The same CDR3 arises from other DNA sequences in this sample as well. The chain employs TRBV5-1 and TRBJ1-2; 7 nucleotides align to TRBD1. V lost 4 bases to trimming and J lost 7 bases; unmatched junction nucleotides: 7. Looked up from germline, CDR1 is SGHRS and CDR2 is YFSETQ. CDR3 length equals 13 residues. The DNA of the CDR3 is TGCGCCAGCAGCCTTCGACAGGGCGGTGGCTACACCTTC. Translated, it gives CASSLRQGGGYTF.

This clone has just a few counts. The V gene is TRBV7-9, the J gene TRBJ1-1; D gene ambiguous. This CDR3 spans 15 amino acids. Per germline, CDR1 SEHNR and CDR2 FQNEAQ (reference sequence). V lost 5 bases, J lost 4 bases, and 17 bases lay in between. The CDR3 DNA reads as TGTGCCAGCAGCATGGGTAGAAGCGGCTCCACTGAAGCTTTCTTT. It yields the protein CASSMGRSGSTEAFF.

The genes are TRBV19 and TRBJ2-2, with a tentative D call TRBD1 (6 bases). Trimming took off 6 bases at V and 1 base at J, with 15 bases between the two ends. The CDR3 runs 16 residues. Germline V gene data show CDR1 as LNHDA and CDR2 as SQIVND (reference sequence). The CDR3 coding sequence is TGTGCCAGTAGCCTTCCCAGGGGCGTGAACACCGGGGAGCTGTTTTTT. Translation gives CASSLPRGVNTGELFF.

This chain links TRBV5-4 with TRBJ2-5, with D perhaps TRBD2 (5 bases). V was pared by 0 bases and J by 5 bases, with 14 bases between. The germline V gene encodes CDR1 SGHNT and CDR2 YYREEE (reference sequence). CDR3 size: 15 residues. The CDR3, as DNA: TGTGCCAGCAGCTTGGGGCGCGGACTTCAGGAGACCCAGTACTTC. Its protein is CASSLGRGLQETQYF.

This clone was seen only a few times. Here the CDR3 reads CASSQELQETQYF. CDR3 in DNA: TGCGCCAGCAGCCAAGAACTACAAGAGACCCAGTACTTC. V is TRBV4-1 and J is TRBJ2-5; no reliable D call. Germline CDR1 reads MGHRA; CDR2 reads YSYEKL. This CDR3 comprises 13 residues. Trimming shortened V by 0 bases and J by 2 bases, and 4 bases separated the two germline ends.